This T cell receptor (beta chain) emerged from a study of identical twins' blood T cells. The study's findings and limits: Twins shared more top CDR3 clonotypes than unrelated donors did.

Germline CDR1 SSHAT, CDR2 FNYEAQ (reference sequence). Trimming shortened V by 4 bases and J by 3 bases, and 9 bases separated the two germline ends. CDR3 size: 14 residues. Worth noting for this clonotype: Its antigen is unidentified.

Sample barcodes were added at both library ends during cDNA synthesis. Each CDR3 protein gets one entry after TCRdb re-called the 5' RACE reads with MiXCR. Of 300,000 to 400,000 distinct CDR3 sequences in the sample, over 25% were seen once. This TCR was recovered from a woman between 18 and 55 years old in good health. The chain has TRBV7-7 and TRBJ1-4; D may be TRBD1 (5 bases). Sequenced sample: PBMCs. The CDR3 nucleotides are TGTGCCAGCAGCTCAGGGTCAGCTAATGAAAAACTGTTTTTT. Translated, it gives CASSSGSANEKLFF.